The 2 T cell receptor beta chains given below trace back to one sample, sequenced in a study of technical replicates of blood from a handful of donors. The repertoire was sequenced with immunoSEQ multiplex PCR; TCRdb's copy has only in-frame clones and lacks some. The sample records tens of thousands of clones, roughly 90% being singletons. Input material: PBMCs. These receptors were collected from a human donor in good health. Some clones in this sample may be carry-over from other donors' samples.

The chain carries TRBV27 and TRBJ1-1; 9 bases match TRBD1. The CDR3 has 16 residues. Germline V gene data show CDR1 as MNHEY and CDR2 as SMNVEV (reference sequence). Unmatched junction bases numbered 12, after V lost 5 bases and J lost 5 bases. Here the CDR3 reads CASSRTGALWGTEAFF. The CDR3 DNA sequence: TGTGCCAGCAGTCGGACAGGGGCCCTCTGGGGGACTGAAGCTTTCTTT.

This clone has only one observation. The V and J genes are TRBV9 and TRBJ2-1; D may be TRBD1 (5 bases). Trimming removed 0 bases from V and 0 bases from J, with 7 bases in between. The CDR3 runs to 15 residues. The germline gives CDR1 SGDLS, CDR2 YYNGEE. The CDR3 protein is CASSVGRGSYNEQFF. CDR3 nucleotide sequence: TGTGCCAGCAGCGTAGGTAGGGGCTCCTACAATGAGCAGTTCTTC.